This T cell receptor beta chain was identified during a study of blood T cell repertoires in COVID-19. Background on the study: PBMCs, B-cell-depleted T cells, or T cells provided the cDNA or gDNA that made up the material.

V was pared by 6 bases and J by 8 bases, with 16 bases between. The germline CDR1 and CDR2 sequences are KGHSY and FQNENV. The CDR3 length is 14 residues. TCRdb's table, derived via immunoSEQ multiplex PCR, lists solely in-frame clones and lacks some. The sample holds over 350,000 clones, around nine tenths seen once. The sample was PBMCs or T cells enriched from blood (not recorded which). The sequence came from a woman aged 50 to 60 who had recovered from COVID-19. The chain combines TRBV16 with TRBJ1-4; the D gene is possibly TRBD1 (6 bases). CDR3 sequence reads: CASRIQQGREKLFF. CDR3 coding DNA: TGTGCCAGCAGGATCCAACAGGGAAGGGAAAAACTGTTTTTT. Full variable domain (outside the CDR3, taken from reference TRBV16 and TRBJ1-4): GEEVAQTPKHLVRGEGQKAKLYCAPIKGHSYVFWYQQVLKNEFKFLISFQNENVFDETGMPKERFSAKCLPNSPCSLEIQATKLEDSAVYFCASRIQQGREKLFFGSGTQLSVL.